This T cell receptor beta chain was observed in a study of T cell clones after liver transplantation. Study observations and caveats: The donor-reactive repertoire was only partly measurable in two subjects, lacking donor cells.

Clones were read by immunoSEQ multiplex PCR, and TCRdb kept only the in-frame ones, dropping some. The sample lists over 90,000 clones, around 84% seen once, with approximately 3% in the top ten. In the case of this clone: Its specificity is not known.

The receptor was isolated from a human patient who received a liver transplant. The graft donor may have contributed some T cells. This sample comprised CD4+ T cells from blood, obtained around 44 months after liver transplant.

CDR3 nucleotides: TGTGCCAGTAGTGCGGGACCCAATAATTCACCCCTCCACTTT. Its translation is CASSAGPNNSPLHF. The chain links TRBV19 to TRBJ1-6, with D possibly TRBD1 on 5 matching bases. This CDR3 comprises 14 residues. V was cut by 5 bases and J by 5 bases, with 10 bases left in between. CDR1 is LNHDA and CDR2 is SQIVND in the germline V gene (reference sequence).